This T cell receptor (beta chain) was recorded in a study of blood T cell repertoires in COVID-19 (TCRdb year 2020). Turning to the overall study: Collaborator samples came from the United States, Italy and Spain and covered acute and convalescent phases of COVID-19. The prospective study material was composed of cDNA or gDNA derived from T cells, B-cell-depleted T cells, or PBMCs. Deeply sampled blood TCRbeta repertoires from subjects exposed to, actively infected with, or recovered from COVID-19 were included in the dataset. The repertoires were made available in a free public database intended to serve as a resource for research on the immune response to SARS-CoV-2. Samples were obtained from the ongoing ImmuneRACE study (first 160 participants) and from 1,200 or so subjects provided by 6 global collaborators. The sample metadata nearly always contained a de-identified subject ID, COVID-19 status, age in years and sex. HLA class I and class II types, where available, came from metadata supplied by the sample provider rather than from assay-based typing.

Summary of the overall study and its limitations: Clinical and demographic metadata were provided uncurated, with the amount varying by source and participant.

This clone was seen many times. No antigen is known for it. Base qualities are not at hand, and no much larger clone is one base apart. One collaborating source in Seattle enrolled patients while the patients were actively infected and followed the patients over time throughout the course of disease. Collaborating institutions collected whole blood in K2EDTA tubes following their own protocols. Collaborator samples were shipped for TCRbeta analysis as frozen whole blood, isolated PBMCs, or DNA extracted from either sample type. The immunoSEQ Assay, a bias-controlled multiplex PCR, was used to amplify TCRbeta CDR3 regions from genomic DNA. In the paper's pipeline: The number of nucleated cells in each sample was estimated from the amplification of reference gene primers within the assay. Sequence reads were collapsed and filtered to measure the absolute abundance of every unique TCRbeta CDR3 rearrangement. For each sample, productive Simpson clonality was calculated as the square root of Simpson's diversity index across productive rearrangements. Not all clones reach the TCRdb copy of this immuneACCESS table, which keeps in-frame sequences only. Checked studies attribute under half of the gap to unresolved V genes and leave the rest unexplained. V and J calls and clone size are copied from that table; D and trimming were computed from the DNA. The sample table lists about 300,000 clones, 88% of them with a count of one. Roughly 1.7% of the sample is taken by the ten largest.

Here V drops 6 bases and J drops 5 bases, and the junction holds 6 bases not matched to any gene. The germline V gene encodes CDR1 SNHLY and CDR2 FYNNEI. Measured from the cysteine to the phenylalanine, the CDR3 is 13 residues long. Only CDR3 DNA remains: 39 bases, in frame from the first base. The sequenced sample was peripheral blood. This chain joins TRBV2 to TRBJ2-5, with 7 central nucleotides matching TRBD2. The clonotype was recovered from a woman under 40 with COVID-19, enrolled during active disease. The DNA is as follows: TGTGCCAGCAGGCCGCTAGCGGTGGAGACCCAGTACTTC. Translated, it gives CASRPLAVETQYF. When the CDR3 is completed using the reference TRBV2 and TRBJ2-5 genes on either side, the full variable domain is EPEVTQTPSHQVTQMGQEVILRCVPISNHLYFYWYRQILGQKVEFLVSFYNNEISEKSEIFDDQFSVERPDGSNFTLKIRSTKLEDSAMYFCASRPLAVETQYFGPGTRLLVL.